A single sample is the source of the 24 T cell receptor beta chains below, sequenced in a study of early T cells in non-severe SARS-CoV-2 infection. TCRdb reprocessed the 5' RACE reads via MiXCR and lists one record per CDR3 protein. The sample yields 35,000 to 40,000 distinct CDR3 sequences, roughly 3.9% seen once. The sequencing input was whole blood. The receptors stem from an adult who was a healthcare worker with PCR-confirmed SARS-CoV-2 infection or an uninfected control (not recorded which).

At least ten counts were recorded for this clonotype. J is TRBJ2-1 and V is TRBV20-1; 8 bases fit TRBD2. From germline, CDR1 is DFQATT and CDR2 SNEGSKA (reference sequence). The CDR3 spans 15 residues. V lost 6 bases to trimming and J lost 4 bases; unmatched junction nucleotides: 11. The CDR3 loop is CSATETSGHYNEQFF. CDR3 nucleotide sequence: TGCAGTGCAACAGAAACTAGCGGTCATTACAATGAGCAGTTCTTC.

This clonotype was counted only a few times. The chain recombines TRBV20-1 with TRBJ1-4, with D uncertain. Trimming took 6 bases from V and 0 from J, leaving 11 bases between them. Germline V gene sequence: CDR1 DFQATT, CDR2 SNEGSKA (reference sequence). CDR3 length equals 14 residues. Written as DNA, the CDR3 is TGCAGTGCGAGAATACTTGCAACTAATGAAAAACTGTTTTTT. Translation gives CSARILATNEKLFF.

In this sample, this clonotype turned up many times. The genes are TRBV4-3 and TRBJ2-7; no firm D call. The CDR3 contains 13 residues. Trimming shortened V by 2 bases and J by 5 bases, and 10 bases separated the two germline ends. Germline values: CDR1 LGHNA, CDR2 YSLEER. CDR3: CASSQRVADEQYF. The CDR3 DNA sequence: TGCGCCAGCAGCCAAAGGGTTGCGGACGAGCAGTACTTC.

In this sample, this clonotype turned up many times. The rearrangement uses TRBV29-1 and TRBJ2-7; D is uncertain. Per germline, CDR1 SQVTM and CDR2 ANQGSEA. The CDR3 loop spans 11 amino acids. Trimming pared 8 bases from V and 5 bases from J, leaving 13 bases between. The DNA of the CDR3 is TGCAGCATAAGGAGTCCCAACGAGCAGTACTTC. Translated, it gives CSIRSPNEQYF.

The table lists this clonotype with many counts. The chain combines TRBV20-1 with TRBJ2-5; 10 bases fit TRBD2. CDR1 and CDR2 (germline): DFQATT, SNEGSKA (reference sequence). With 3 bases clipped from V and 4 bases from J, the junction kept 8 bases outside the gene matches. This CDR3 comprises 15 residues. The CDR3 DNA reads TGCAGTGCTAGGACTTTAGCTAGCGGGAGAGAGACCCAGTACTTC. Its translation is CSARTLASGRETQYF.

This clonotype was seen only a few times. CDR3 sequence: CASSQGLAGLGEQYV. CDR3 nucleotides: TGCGCCAGCAGCCAAGGACTAGCGGGATTAGGCGAGCAGTACGTC. The chain carries TRBV4-1 and TRBJ2-7, with TRBD2 matching over 11 bases. V lost 1 base to trimming and J lost 6 bases; unmatched junction nucleotides: 5. The V gene's germline CDR1 is MGHRA and CDR2 YSYEKL. This CDR3 has 15 residues.

A few counts support this clonotype. The chain couples TRBV29-1 to TRBJ1-1; D is ambiguous. Germline CDR1 is SQVTM and CDR2 is ANQGSEA. This CDR3 comprises 14 residues. V lost 6 bases, J lost 0 bases, and 14 bases lay in between. CDR3 residues: CSVGAVGLNTEAFF. Here the CDR3 DNA reads TGCAGCGTCGGCGCGGTTGGATTGAACACTGAAGCTTTCTTT. Based on the CDR3 plus reference TRBV29-1 and TRBJ1-1, the full variable domain is SAVISQKPSRDICQRGTSLTIQCQVDSQVTMMFWYRQQPGQSLTLIATANQGSEATYESGFVIDKFPISRPNLTFSTLTVSNMSPEDSSIYLCSVGAVGLNTEAFFGQGTRLTVV.

This clonotype came up many times. The chain couples TRBV29-1 to TRBJ2-2; 9 bases are a match to TRBD2. V dropped 6 bases and J dropped 1; count of bases not matched to a gene: 6. Germline V lookup: CDR1 SQVTM, CDR2 ANQGSEA. The CDR3 extends over 15 amino acids. The CDR3 DNA follows: TGCAGCGTAGTAGCGGGAGCCCTGAACACCGGGGAGCTGTTTTTT. Its protein product is CSVVAGALNTGELFF.

This clonotype came up many times. The CDR3 DNA sequence: TGTGCCAGCAGCTTAGAGCTAGGGCCCGATGAGCAGTTCTTC. Translation gives CASSLELGPDEQFF. The chain has TRBV5-5 and TRBJ2-1; D gene unclear. Germline CDR1 is SGHKS and CDR2 is YYEKEE (reference sequence). The CDR3 is 14 residues long. V dropped 2 bases and J dropped 8 bases, with 14 bases sitting between them.

This clonotype was counted many times. The CDR3 coding sequence is TGTGCCAGCAGCTTTAGGACGGGGGCAACTAATGAAAAACTGTTTTTT. Residues: CASSFRTGATNEKLFF. The V and J genes are TRBV11-2 and TRBJ1-4, with D perhaps TRBD1 (5 bases). This CDR3 spans 16 amino acids. Germline V lookup: CDR1 SGHAT, CDR2 FQNNGV. The germline V and J ends were trimmed by 3 bases and 0 bases, with 11 bases remaining between them.

This clonotype occurred many times. The chain joins TRBV10-3 to TRBJ1-1, with D possibly TRBD1 on 5 matching bases. The CDR3 contains 15 residues. Germline CDR1 reads ENHRY; CDR2 reads SYGVKD. The germline V and J ends were trimmed by 1 base and 1 base, with 10 bases remaining between them. This CDR3 reads CAISEWLGTNTEAFF. As DNA, the CDR3 is TGTGCCATCAGTGAGTGGCTGGGGACGAACACTGAAGCTTTCTTT.

V and J are TRBV6-1 and TRBJ2-1; 8 nucleotides line up with TRBD2. CDR1 is MNHNS, CDR2 SASEGT, per germline. V trimming: 7 bases; J trimming: 1 base; junction bases outside the gene matches: 6. The CDR3 is 15 amino acids. CDR3 in amino acids: CASILAGASYNEQFF. Here the CDR3 DNA reads TGTGCCAGCATCCTAGCGGGCGCATCCTACAATGAGCAGTTCTTC.

This clonotype was picked up a small number of times. V gene TRBV3-1 combines with J gene TRBJ1-1; D is uncertain. The length of the CDR3 is 13 residues. V shed 0 bases and J shed 1 base, with 3 bases lying between them. Germline V CDR1 and CDR2: LGHDT, YNNKEL (reference sequence). CDR3 nucleotide sequence: TGTGCCAGCAGCCAAGAAACGAACACTGAAGCTTTCTTT. Residues: CASSQETNTEAFF.

This clonotype was found many times. J is TRBJ1-2 and V is TRBV6-1; TRBD1 might be the D (5 bases). Per germline, CDR1 MNHNS and CDR2 SASEGT. The CDR3 is 14 amino acids. V was trimmed by 6 bases and J by 7 bases, leaving 18 bases between them. Here the CDR3 reads CASRKRGGVAGYTF. CDR3 DNA sequence: TGTGCCAGCAGGAAAAGGGGAGGAGTAGCTGGCTACACCTTC.

This clonotype was picked up many times. This chain connects TRBV10-3 to TRBJ2-3; perhaps D is TRBD1 or TRBD2 (5 bases each). This CDR3 region has 15 residues. V was pared by 5 bases and J by 5 bases, with 17 bases between. Germline CDR1 reads ENHRY; CDR2 reads SYGVKD. The chain's CDR3 is CAISKDGAEGDTQYF. Here the CDR3 DNA reads TGTGCCATCAGTAAGGACGGGGCAGAGGGAGATACGCAGTATTTT.

The table lists this clonotype with many counts. The J gene is TRBJ2-1, the V gene TRBV20-1, with D hard to call. Germline loops: CDR1 DFQATT, CDR2 SNEGSKA (reference sequence). The length of the CDR3 is 13 residues. The V and J ends lost 8 bases and 0 bases respectively, with 11 bases between them. The CDR3 spells CSWKDSSYNEQFF. The CDR3 nucleotides are TGCAGTTGGAAGGATAGCTCCTACAATGAGCAGTTCTTC.

This clonotype was observed at least ten times. The V call is TRBV6-1, the J call TRBJ2-3; D unresolved. The CDR3 has 13 amino acids. Germline values: CDR1 MNHNS, CDR2 SASEGT. Trimming took 7 bases from V and 2 from J, leaving 10 bases between them. The DNA of the CDR3 is TGTGCCAGCACCGGTCCCTACACAGATACGCAGTATTTT. This sequence encodes CASTGPYTDTQYF.

In this sample, this clonotype turned up many times. The chain employs TRBV5-4 and TRBJ1-5; no reliable D call. V lost 4 bases and J 0 bases, leaving 14 bases between the germline ends. CDR3 length: 16 amino acids. Germline CDR1 SGHNT, CDR2 YYREEE (reference sequence). The CDR3 region is CASSPDGPYSNQPQHF. The CDR3 DNA is TGTGCCAGCAGCCCCGATGGACCTTATAGCAATCAGCCCCAGCATTTT.

The sample holds a few counts of this clonotype. The J gene is TRBJ2-3, the V gene TRBV10-3, with no clear D. Germline assignment: CDR1 ENHRY and CDR2 SYGVKD. The CDR3 contains 14 residues. Trimming left V 4 bases short and J 0 bases short, with 8 bases between. The CDR3 protein is CAISAAASTDTQYF. The CDR3 region has the DNA TGTGCCATCAGTGCCGCGGCTAGCACAGATACGCAGTATTTT.

This chain links TRBV7-9 with TRBJ1-2; D unresolved. Germline CDR1 SEHNR, CDR2 FQNEAQ (reference sequence). Trimming removed 5 bases from V and 4 bases from J, with 14 bases in between. CDR3 length: 14 amino acids. The CDR3 region has the DNA TGTGCCAGCAGCGTTCAGGAGACTACCTATGGCTACACCTTC. Its translation: CASSVQETTYGYTF. Using reference TRBV7-9 and TRBJ1-2 for the parts outside the CDR3, the full variable domain is DTGVSQNPRHKITKRGQNVTFRCDPISEHNRLYWYRQTLGQGPEFLTYFQNEAQLEKSRLLSDRFSAERPKGSFSTLEIQRTEQGDSAMYLCASSVQETTYGYTFGSGTRLTVV.

This clonotype has ten or more counts. This rearrangement joins TRBV7-2 to TRBJ2-6, with D perhaps TRBD2 (6 bases). The length of the CDR3 is 13 residues. Trimming stripped 8 bases from V and 10 bases from J, with 15 bases between. Germline CDR1 is SGHTA and CDR2 is FQGNSA. The CDR3 DNA is TGTGCCAGCGAACGGGGGTTTGATAACGTCCTGACTTTC. Protein: CASERGFDNVLTF.

There are a few counts of this clonotype. Since a much larger clone is just one base distant, this may be a read error. The chain has TRBV19 and TRBJ2-1, with D perhaps being TRBD1 or TRBD2 (5 bases each). CDR3 size: 13 residues. Looked up from germline, CDR1 is LNHDA and CDR2 is SQIVND (reference sequence). CDR3 in DNA: TGTGCCAGCAGGGCTAGCTCCTGCAATGAGCAGTTCTTC. It specifies CASRASSCNEQFF.

This clonotype was seen at least ten times. The gene calls are TRBV18 and TRBJ2-2; TRBD1 matches 8 bases. The V and J ends lost 3 bases and 0 bases, in that order; junction bases with no gene match: 3. Germline V gene data show CDR1 as KGHSH and CDR2 as LQKENI. This CDR3 has 16 amino acids. Written as DNA, the CDR3 is TGTGCCAGCTCACCGACAGGGGTCTCGAACACCGGGGAGCTGTTTTTT. Translating it yields CASSPTGVSNTGELFF.

V and J are TRBV6-4 and TRBJ1-2; a possible D gene is TRBD1 (6 bases). Trimming removed 2 bases at V and 4 bases at J, with 14 bases between. CDR3 size: 15 residues. The V gene's germline CDR1 is MRHNA and CDR2 SNTAGT. In nucleotides, the CDR3 is TGTGCCAGCAGTGACGGGGCAGGGGAAGTCTATGGCTACACCTTC. Its protein product is CASSDGAGEVYGYTF.